One sample yielded the 17 T cell receptor beta chains listed below, sequenced in a study of blood T cell repertoires in COVID-19. Profiling relied on immunoSEQ multiplex PCR, and the TCRdb table lists in-frame clones only, not all of them. The sample contains 200,000 to 300,000 clones, less than 90% of which appear only once. Sequencing was done on a sample of peripheral blood. The receptors shown here come from a man aged 60-69 years with acute or convalescent COVID-19.

The chain couples TRBV10-3 to TRBJ1-6; weak D call: TRBD1 (6 bases). The CDR3 length is 14 residues. Trimming cost V 7 bases and J 7 bases, with 14 bases left between them. The germline CDR1 and CDR2 sequences are ENHRY and SYGVKD. The CDR3 here is CAITARTANSPLHF. The CDR3 region has the DNA TGTGCCATCACTGCCCGGACAGCAAATTCACCCCTCCACTTT.

The rearrangement uses TRBV11-1 and TRBJ2-5, with 7 bases fitting TRBD1. J lost 2 bases, V lost 5 bases, and 8 bases had no gene match. Germline values: CDR1 SGHAT, CDR2 FQDESV (reference sequence). The CDR3 is 15 residues long. As DNA, the CDR3 is TGTGCCAGCAGCCCGCGGACAGGATTACAAGAGACCCAGTACTTC. Translation gives CASSPRTGLQETQYF.

The CDR3 protein is CASSEVRDRGLRSQPQHF. The CDR3 DNA reads TGTGCCAGCAGTGAAGTAAGGGACAGGGGTCTTCGTAGTCAGCCCCAGCATTTT. The genes are TRBV2 and TRBJ1-5; 10 positions agree with TRBD1. The trim removed 1 base at V and 6 bases at J, leaving 12 bases unmatched. This CDR3 comprises 18 residues. From germline, CDR1 is SNHLY and CDR2 FYNNEI.

The CDR3 bases are TGTGCCAGCAGCTCCACGGGCCAGGGTTTCCTCCAAGAGACCCAGTACTTC. Amino acid sequence: CASSSTGQGFLQETQYF. The chain is built from TRBV5-6 and TRBJ2-5; D is perhaps TRBD1 (5 bases). V was trimmed by 3 bases and J by 1 base, leaving 19 bases between them. CDR3 length: 17 residues. Germline-derived CDR1 and CDR2 are SGHDT and YYEEEE. Looking up the rest from reference TRBV5-6 and TRBJ2-5 gives the full variable domain: DAGVTQSPTHLIKTRGQQVTLRCSPKSGHDTVSWYQQALGQGPQFIFQYYEEEERQRGNFPDRFSGHQFPNYSSELNVNALLLGDSALYLCASSSTGQGFLQETQYFGPGTRLLVL.

In regard to this clone: The limits of the CDR3 on the DNA are not certain, so only TCRdb's listed CDR3 is given. The chain has TRBV28 and TRBJ1-5. Counting both end residues, the CDR3 totals 12 amino acids. Germline loops: CDR1 MDHEN, CDR2 SYDVKM. The CDR3 sequence: CASSSSGQPQHF.

The CDR3 region is CASSKGEAGRETQYF. The CDR3 DNA sequence: TGTGCCAGTAGTAAGGGCGAAGCGGGACGAGAGACCCAGTACTTC. J is TRBJ2-5 and V is TRBV19, with 7 bases fitting TRBD2. CDR3 length equals 15 residues. With V trimmed by 4 bases and J by 4 bases, 9 bases remained unmatched. Germline CDR1 and CDR2: LNHDA and SQIVND (reference sequence).

The V call is TRBV27, the J call TRBJ2-7, with D unclear. Trimming left V 5 bases short and J 0 bases short, with 11 bases between. The CDR3 spans 14 residues. Germline assignment: CDR1 MNHEY and CDR2 SMNVEV (reference sequence). CDR3 loop: CASSLTQSSYEQYF. DNA of the CDR3: TGTGCCAGCAGTCTCACACAAAGCTCCTACGAGCAGTACTTC.

The chain joins TRBV5-4 to TRBJ2-3; TRBD1 matches at 8 bases. The CDR3 length is 16 residues. The J segment lost 0 bases and the V segment lost 4 bases, leaving 7 bases of the junction unmatched. Germline V gives CDR1 SGHNT, CDR2 YYREEE (reference sequence). CDR3 DNA sequence: TGTGCCAGCAGCCGCAGACAGGGGACTAGCACAGATACGCAGTATTTT. It yields the protein CASSRRQGTSTDTQYF.

Only a few counts were recorded for this clone. CDR3 DNA: TGTGCCAGCAGCTTGGGTGGAGACTCCTACGAGCAGTACTTC. Protein sequence: CASSLGGDSYEQYF. The rearrangement uses TRBV5-6 and TRBJ2-7, with D unclear. Germline V gene lookup returns CDR1 SGHDT and CDR2 YYEEEE. V was clipped by 0 bases and J by 0 bases, with 7 bases between them. The CDR3 extends over 14 amino acids.

The rearrangement links TRBV10-3 to TRBJ2-1, with 7 bases identical to TRBD1. Germline CDR1 is ENHRY and CDR2 is SYGVKD. CDR3 length: 15 amino acids. V shed 4 bases and J 3 bases; nucleotides not matched to a gene: 6. The CDR3 bases are TGTGCCATCAGTGGGGGGACAGAGAACTACAATGAGCAGTTCTTC. Protein: CAISGGTENYNEQFF.

This chain uses TRBV10-1 with TRBJ2-6; D uncertain. The CDR3 is made up of 13 amino acids. The V gene's germline CDR1 is WNHNN and CDR2 SYGVQD (reference sequence). V lost 8 bases and J 0 bases, leaving 5 bases between the germline ends. CDR3 sequence (DNA): TGCGCCAGCGCAGACTCTGGGGCCAACGTCCTGACTTTC. Amino acid sequence: CASADSGANVLTF.

The chain joins TRBV27 to TRBJ1-5; 10 positions match TRBD1. Germline trimming cut 4 bases from V and 9 bases from J; bases unmatched to any gene: 24. The CDR3 length is 20 residues. Per the germline V gene, CDR1 is MNHEY and CDR2 is SMNVEV (reference sequence). The CDR3 here is CASSSGRGTGATLGVAPQHF. CDR3 coding DNA: TGTGCCAGCAGTTCAGGGCGGGGGACAGGGGCCACCTTGGGGGTTGCGCCCCAGCATTTT.

This chain joins TRBV7-9 and TRBJ1-4, with 8 bases aligning to TRBD1. This CDR3 has 15 amino acids. J lost 8 bases, V lost 0 bases, and 5 bases had no gene match. Germline CDR1 and CDR2: SEHNR and FQNEAQ (reference sequence). For the CDR3, the DNA is TGTGCCAGCAGCTTAGCGGACAGGGCCGGGGAAAAACTGTTTTTT. Amino acids: CASSLADRAGEKLFF.

In nucleotides, the CDR3 is TGCGCCAGCAGCTTGGGTCTGGGTCGGGGCACCGGGGAGCTGTTTTTT. This encodes CASSLGLGRGTGELFF. The chain combines TRBV5-1 with TRBJ2-2; D possibly corresponds to TRBD2 (5 bases). V was cut by 0 bases and J by 4 bases, with 13 bases left in between. Germline loops: CDR1 SGHRS, CDR2 YFSETQ. The CDR3 length is 16 residues. The variable domain in full, with the rest retrieved from reference TRBV5-1 and TRBJ2-2, is KAGVTQTPRYLIKTRGQQVTLSCSPISGHRSVSWYQQTPGQGLQFLFEYFSETQRNKGNFPGRFSGRQFSNSRSEMNVSTLELGDSALYLCASSLGLGRGTGELFFGEGSRLTVL.

This clone was counted once. Relative to the germline gene, one junction end is altered; a read error may explain this. V usage is TRBV9 and J usage is TRBJ1-1; D uncertain. CDR3 size: 14 residues. The germline V gene has CDR1 SGDLS and CDR2 YYNGEE. Written as DNA, the CDR3 is TGTGCCAGCACCGTAGACACCATGAACACTGAAGCTTTCTTT. Protein: CASTVDTMNTEAFF.

This chain uses TRBV4-2 with TRBJ2-3, with a tentative D call TRBD2 (5 bases). Germline CDR1 LGHNA, CDR2 YNFKEQ. Trimming stripped 4 bases from V and 1 base from J, with 18 bases between. The CDR3 totals 17 residues. In DNA form, the CDR3 reads TGTGCCAGCAGCCCCCGGAGGAGAGTCGGGGGCACAGATACGCAGTATTTT. It codes for CASSPRRRVGGTDTQYF.

V gene TRBV7-6 combines with J gene TRBJ2-1; perhaps TRBD1 as D (5 bases). Trimming removed 5 bases from V and 3 bases from J, with 11 bases in between. The CDR3 consists of 14 residues. Germline V gene data show CDR1 as SGHVS and CDR2 as FNYEAQ. The chain's CDR3 is CASSPPTDYNEQFF. In DNA, the CDR3 is TGTGCCAGCAGCCCCCCGACAGACTACAATGAGCAGTTCTTC. Full variable domain (outside the CDR3, taken from reference TRBV7-6 and TRBJ2-1): GAGVSQSPRYKVTKRGQDVALRCDPISGHVSLYWYRQALGQGPEFLTYFNYEAQQDKSGLPNDRFSAERPEGSISTLTIQRTEQRDSAMYRCASSPPTDYNEQFFGPGTRLTVL.